The present T cell receptor (beta chain) was sequenced within a study of T cells in localized non-small cell lung cancer. Study conclusions and caveats: Because researchers sequenced only one region of the tumor, heterogeneity is still possible. A raised T cell density in blood coincided with lengthier overall survival. Paired adjacent lung recovered a median around 62 of the top 100 tumor clones. Adjacent uninvolved lung tissue had the highest T cell clonality, exceeding tumor.

Assay used: immunoSEQ multiplex PCR; TCRdb lists only in-frame clones, some missing. Here the sample spans about 51,000 clones, 81% being singletons. This clone is medium-sized. No antigen is known for it. CDR3 length: 14 residues. CDR1 and CDR2 (germline): SGHTA, FQGNSA. The V gene lost 3 bases and the J gene lost 1 base, with 9 bases spanning the gap. The chain is built from TRBV7-2 and TRBJ1-1, with TRBD1 as a possible D gene (5 bases). Source: peripheral blood mononuclear cells, taken before any cancer treatment. The sequence derives from a man aged 40 to 75 with stage III lung adenocarcinoma. Here the CDR3 reads CASSFHGANTEAFF. CDR3 coding DNA: TGTGCCAGCAGCTTCCACGGGGCGAACACTGAAGCTTTCTTT.